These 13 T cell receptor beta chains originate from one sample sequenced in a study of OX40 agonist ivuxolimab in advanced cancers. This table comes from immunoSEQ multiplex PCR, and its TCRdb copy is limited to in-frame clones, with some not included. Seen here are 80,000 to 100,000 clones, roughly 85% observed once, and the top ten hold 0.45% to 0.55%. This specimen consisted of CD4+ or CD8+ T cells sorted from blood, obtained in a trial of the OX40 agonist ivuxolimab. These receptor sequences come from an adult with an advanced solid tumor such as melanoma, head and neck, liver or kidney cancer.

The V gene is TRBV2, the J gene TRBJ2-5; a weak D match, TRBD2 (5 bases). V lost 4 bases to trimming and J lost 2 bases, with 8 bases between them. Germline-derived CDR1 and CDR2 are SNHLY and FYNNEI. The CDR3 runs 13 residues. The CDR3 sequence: CASSGGLQETQYF. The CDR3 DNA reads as TGTGCCAGCAGTGGAGGGCTTCAAGAGACCCAGTACTTC.

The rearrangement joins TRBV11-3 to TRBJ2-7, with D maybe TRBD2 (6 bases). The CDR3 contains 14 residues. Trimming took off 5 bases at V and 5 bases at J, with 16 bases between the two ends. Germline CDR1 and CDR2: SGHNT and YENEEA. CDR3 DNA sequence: TGTGCCAGCAGCCGCGGATCTACGGGAGACGAGCAGTACTTC. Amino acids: CASSRGSTGDEQYF.

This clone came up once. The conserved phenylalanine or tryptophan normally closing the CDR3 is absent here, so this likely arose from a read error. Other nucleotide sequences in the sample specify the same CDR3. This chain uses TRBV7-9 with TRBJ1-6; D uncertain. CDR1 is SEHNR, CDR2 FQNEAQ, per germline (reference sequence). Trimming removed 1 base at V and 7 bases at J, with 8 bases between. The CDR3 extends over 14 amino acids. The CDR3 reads CASSLGPDNSPLHL. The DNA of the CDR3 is TGTGCCAGCAGCTTAGGGCCGGACAATTCACCCCTCCACCTT.

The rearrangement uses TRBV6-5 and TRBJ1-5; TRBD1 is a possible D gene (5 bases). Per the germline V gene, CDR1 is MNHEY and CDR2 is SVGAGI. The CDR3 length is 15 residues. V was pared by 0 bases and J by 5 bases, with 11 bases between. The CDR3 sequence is CASSYSGGGHQPQHF. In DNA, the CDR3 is TGTGCCAGCAGTTACTCGGGGGGGGGACATCAGCCCCAGCATTTT.

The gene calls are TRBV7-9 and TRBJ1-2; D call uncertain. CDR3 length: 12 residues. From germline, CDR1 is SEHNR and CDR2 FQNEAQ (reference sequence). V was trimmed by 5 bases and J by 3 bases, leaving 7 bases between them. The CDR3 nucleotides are TGTGCCAGCAGCCCCCAGGACTATGGCTACACCTTC. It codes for CASSPQDYGYTF.

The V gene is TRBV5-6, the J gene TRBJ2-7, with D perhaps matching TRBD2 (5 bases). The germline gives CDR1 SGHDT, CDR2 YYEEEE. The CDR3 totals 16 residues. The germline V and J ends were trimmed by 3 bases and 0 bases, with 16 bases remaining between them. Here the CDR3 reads CASSSTPGRSSYEQYF. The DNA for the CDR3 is TGTGCCAGCAGCTCTACCCCGGGAAGAAGCTCCTACGAGCAGTACTTC.

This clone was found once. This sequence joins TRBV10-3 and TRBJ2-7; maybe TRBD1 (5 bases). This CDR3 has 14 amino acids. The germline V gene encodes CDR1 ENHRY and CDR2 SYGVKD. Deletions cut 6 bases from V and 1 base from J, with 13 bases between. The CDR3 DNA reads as TGTGCCATCAGCCACGGACGGACATCCTACGAGCAGTACTTC. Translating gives CAISHGRTSYEQYF.

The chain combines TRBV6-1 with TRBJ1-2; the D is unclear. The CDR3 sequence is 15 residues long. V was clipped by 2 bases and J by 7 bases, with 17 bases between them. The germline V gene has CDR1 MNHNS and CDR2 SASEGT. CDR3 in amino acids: CASSETPLRVGGYTF. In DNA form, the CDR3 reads TGTGCCAGCAGTGAAACGCCCCTGAGGGTGGGTGGCTACACCTTC.

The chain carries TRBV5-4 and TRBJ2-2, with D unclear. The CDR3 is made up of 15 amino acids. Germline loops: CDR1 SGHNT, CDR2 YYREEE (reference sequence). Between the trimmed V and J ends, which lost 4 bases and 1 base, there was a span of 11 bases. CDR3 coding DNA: TGTGCCAGCAGCCCACCCGTGGGGAACACCGGGGAGCTGTTTTTT. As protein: CASSPPVGNTGELFF. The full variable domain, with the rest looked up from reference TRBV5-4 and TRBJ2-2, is ETGVTQSPTHLIKTRGQQVTLRCSSQSGHNTVSWYQQALGQGPQFIFQYYREEENGRGNFPPRFSGLQFPNYSSELNVNALELDDSALYLCASSPPVGNTGELFFGEGSRLTVL.

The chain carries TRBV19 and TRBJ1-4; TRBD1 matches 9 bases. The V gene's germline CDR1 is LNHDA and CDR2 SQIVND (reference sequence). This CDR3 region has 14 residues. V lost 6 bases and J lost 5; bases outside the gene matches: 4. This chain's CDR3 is CASRTDRGNEKLFF. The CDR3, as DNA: TGTGCCAGTAGGACGGACAGGGGAAATGAAAAACTGTTTTTT. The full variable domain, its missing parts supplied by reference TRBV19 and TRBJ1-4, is DGGITQSPKYLFRKEGQNVTLSCEQNLNHDAMYWYRQDPGQGLRLIYYSQIVNDFQKGDIAEGYSVSREKKESFPLTVTSAQKNPTAFYLCASRTDRGNEKLFFGSGTQLSVL.

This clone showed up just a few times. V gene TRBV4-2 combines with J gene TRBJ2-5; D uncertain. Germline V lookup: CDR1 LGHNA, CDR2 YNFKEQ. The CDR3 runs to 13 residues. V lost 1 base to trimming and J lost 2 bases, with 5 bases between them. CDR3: CASSQVNQETQYF. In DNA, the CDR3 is TGTGCCAGCAGCCAAGTGAATCAAGAGACCCAGTACTTC.

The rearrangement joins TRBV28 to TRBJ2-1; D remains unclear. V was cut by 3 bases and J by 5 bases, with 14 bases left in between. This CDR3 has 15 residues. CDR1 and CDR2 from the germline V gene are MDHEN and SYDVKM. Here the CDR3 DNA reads TGTGCCAGCAGTTTGAAAGGGTGGGATAACAATGAGCAGTTCTTC. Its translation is CASSLKGWDNNEQFF.

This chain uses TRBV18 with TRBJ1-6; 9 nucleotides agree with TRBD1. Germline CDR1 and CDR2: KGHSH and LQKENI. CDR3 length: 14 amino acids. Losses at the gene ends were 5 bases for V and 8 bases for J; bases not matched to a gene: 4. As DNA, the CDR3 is TGTGCCAGCTCAAAGGGACAGGGTGATTCACCCCTCCACTTT. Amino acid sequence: CASSKGQGDSPLHF. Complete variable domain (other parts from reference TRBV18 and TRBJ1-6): NAGVMQNPRHLVRRRGQEARLRCSPMKGHSHVYWYRQLPEEGLKFMVYLQKENIIDESGMPKERFSAEFPKEGPSILRIQQVVRGDSAAYFCASSKGQGDSPLHFGNGTRLTVT.